Each of the 9 T cell receptor beta chains below was sequenced from the same sample in a study of blood T cell repertoires in COVID-19. Generated by immunoSEQ multiplex PCR, the TCRdb table keeps only in-frame clones and is missing some. The repertoire holds about 140,000 clones, with around four fifths as singletons. The sequencing input was PBMCs or T cells enriched from blood (not recorded which). The receptors come from a woman aged 45-65 years with acute COVID-19.

CDR3: CASSSRQGTSYEQYF. The CDR3 coding sequence is TGTGCCAGCAGTTCGAGACAGGGTACGTCCTACGAGCAGTACTTC. The rearrangement links TRBV27 to TRBJ2-7; 7 bases are shared with TRBD1. Losses at the gene ends were 4 bases for V and 1 base for J; bases not matched to a gene: 7. CDR3 length equals 15 residues. Germline V gives CDR1 MNHEY, CDR2 SMNVEV (reference sequence).

V is TRBV30 and J is TRBJ1-1; D is possibly TRBD1 (5 bases). The germline V gene has CDR1 GTSNPN and CDR2 SVGIG (reference sequence). This CDR3 contains 13 residues. The V end was cut by 3 bases, the J end by 1 base, with 9 bases between. This CDR3 is CAWRRGSNTEAFF. CDR3 DNA sequence: TGTGCCTGGAGGCGGGGGTCGAACACTGAAGCTTTCTTT.

The V gene is TRBV4-2, the J gene TRBJ1-1, with a tentative D call TRBD1 (6 bases). CDR1 and CDR2 (germline): LGHNA, YNFKEQ. This CDR3 is built from 14 residues. V was clipped by 2 bases and J by 2 bases, with 9 bases between them. The CDR3 DNA sequence: TGTGCCAGCAGCCAAAGGGACAAAAACACTGAAGCTTTCTTT. Residues: CASSQRDKNTEAFF.

The V gene is TRBV19, the J gene TRBJ1-3; maybe TRBD1 (6 bases). CDR3 length: 15 amino acids. V was pared by 7 bases and J by 2 bases, with 15 bases between. Germline values: CDR1 LNHDA, CDR2 SQIVND (reference sequence). The CDR3: CASIQSGGAGNTIYF. In DNA, the CDR3 is TGTGCCAGTATCCAGTCGGGGGGCGCTGGAAACACCATATATTTT.

The chain combines TRBV5-1 with TRBJ2-7, with 13 bases matching TRBD2. Germline V gene lookup returns CDR1 SGHRS and CDR2 YFSETQ. Trimming cost V 3 bases and J 3 bases; bases outside gene matches: 9. CDR3 size: 17 residues. CDR3 in DNA: TGCGCCAGCAGCTCGGGACTAGCGGGACAACAGGACTACGAGCAGTACTTC. It translates to CASSSGLAGQQDYEQYF.

The V call is TRBV19, the J call TRBJ1-5; tentatively, D is TRBD1 (6 bases). The length of the CDR3 is 14 residues. From germline, CDR1 is LNHDA and CDR2 SQIVND (reference sequence). Between the trimmed V and J ends, which lost 2 bases and 2 bases, there was a span of 7 bases. The CDR3 sequence: CASSISGGNQPQHF. CDR3 nucleotides: TGTGCCAGTAGTATATCAGGGGGCAATCAGCCCCAGCATTTT.

The gene calls are TRBV27 and TRBJ2-3; TRBD2 matches at 9 bases. Germline values: CDR1 MNHEY, CDR2 SMNVEV (reference sequence). V was clipped by 6 bases and J by 1 base; unmatched bases: 2. There are 14 residues in the CDR3. CDR3 DNA sequence: TGTGCCAGCAGCTGGACTAGCGGCACAGATACGCAGTATTTT. Amino acids: CASSWTSGTDTQYF.

This clone has only one observation. The chain has TRBV28 and TRBJ2-3, with 8 bases fitting TRBD2. This CDR3 contains 20 residues. Germline V gene data show CDR1 as MDHEN and CDR2 as SYDVKM. Trimming took 8 bases from V and 1 from J; bases not matched to a gene: 23. The CDR3 region has the DNA TGTGCCAGCCCCCCCAGCAGTTTAGATGGCGGGAGGATGGGCACAGATACGCAGTATTTT. Its protein product is CASPPSSLDGGRMGTDTQYF.

The rearrangement joins TRBV6-5 to TRBJ2-7; the D gene is possibly TRBD2 (5 bases). Trimming removed 4 bases from V and 11 bases from J, with 12 bases in between. The CDR3 length is 11 residues. Germline-derived CDR1 and CDR2 are MNHEY and SVGAGI. DNA of the CDR3: TGTGCCAGCAGTTCCGGGATCGGGGAGTACTTC. This sequence encodes CASSSGIGEYF.